The clone carrying this TCR beta chain showed up just once. Its antigen is not known. This record comes from a study of T cell responses to AZD1222 COVID-19 vaccine. Study outcomes and limitations: Seropositivity was recorded at baseline in only a handful of AZD1222 recipients. Every sample of the repertoires postdated the peak T cell response. Clonal diversity may have been underestimated in mostly white British donors.

Sequencing was performed with immunoSEQ multiplex PCR; in TCRdb, only in-frame clones are kept and a portion is missing. The table includes 50,000 to 65,000 clones, 70% to 90% detected once. The CDR3 runs to 15 residues. V lost 4 bases and J lost 3, with 10 bases in between. Germline V gene data show CDR1 as LGHDT and CDR2 as YNNKEL (reference sequence). Analysis merged second doses at about 4 or about 12 weeks. Sequenced material: peripheral blood, taken 28 days after the second AZD1222 dose. This TCR was sampled from an adult who received the AZD1222 COVID-19 vaccine. The chain links TRBV3-1 (or the pseudogene TRBV3-2) to TRBJ2-6; possible D gene TRBD2, 5 bases. CDR3 nucleotide sequence: TGTGCCAGCAGCCCCGGGGTCCTTGGGGCCAACGTCCTGACTTTC. Encoded protein: CASSPGVLGANVLTF.